This T cell receptor beta chain was retrieved from a study of T-cell reconstitution after alpha-beta-depleted transplantation in children. Trimming left V 7 bases short and J 2 bases short, with 15 bases between. The germline V gene encodes CDR1 MDHEN and CDR2 SYDVKM. There are 14 residues in the CDR3. Preparation of the TCRbeta library was carried out with unique molecular identifiers. In TCRdb, the PCR reads were re-called with MiXCR into one record per CDR3 protein. The sample holds roughly 500,000 distinct CDR3 sequences, around a third seen once. This sequence was found in a human donor who donated a stem cell graft to a child with aplastic anemia. J is TRBJ2-7 and V is TRBV28; maybe TRBD1 (6 bases). Sample: PBMCs from the stem cell graft donor, taken from the stem cell graft. This CDR3 is CASTRTVKPYEQYF. CDR3 bases: TGTGCCAGCACAAGGACAGTGAAACCCTACGAGCAGTACTTC.